This is a list of T cell receptor beta chains from one sample in a study of T cells after posttransplantation cyclophosphamide. The protocol was immunoSEQ multiplex PCR, while the TCRdb copy is restricted to in-frame clones and leaves out a portion. Altogether around 10,000 clones were found in the sample, and no singletons occur. The sequences come from PBMCs, collected after allogeneic stem cell transplant with posttransplant cyclophosphamide. All receptors derive from a female patient aged 40 to 50 who received an allogeneic stem cell transplant from a related donor, was CMV-positive, and had no GVHD. Part of the T cell pool may stem from the graft donor. CDR3s include the opening cysteine and the closing phenylalanine or tryptophan. D genes are given only for firm matches. Expanded clones get a size class; other rows say once, few or many, or leave the size out.

j_gene: TRBJ2-1; d_gene: TRBD2; v_gene: TRBV10-3; abundance: many; CDR3nt: TGTGCCATCAGCATGACTAGCGGGGAAGGGAATGAGCAGTTCTTC; CDR3aa: CAISMTSGEGNEQFF
j_gene: TRBJ1-2; d_gene: TRBD1; v_gene: TRBV7-9; abundance: many; CDR3nt: TGTGCCAGCAGCTCCCCGGGACAGGGTACGGGCTACACCTTC; CDR3aa: CASSSPGQGTGYTF
j_gene: TRBJ1-5; d_gene: -; v_gene: TRBV15; abundance: many; CDR3nt: TGTGCCACCAGCAGAGGTTATAGAACCAGGACTGCAAATCAGCCCCAGCATTTT; CDR3aa: CATSRGYRTRTANQPQHF
j_gene: TRBJ2-7; d_gene: TRBD1; v_gene: TRBV4-2; abundance: many; CDR3nt: TGTGCCAGCAGCCAGGGACAGGGGGCCTTCAACTCCTACGAGCAGTACTTC; CDR3aa: CASSQGQGAFNSYEQYF
j_gene: TRBJ2-6; d_gene: -; v_gene: TRBV7-9; abundance: many; CDR3nt: TGTGCCAGCAGCTACCGAGAGCCGCCCGGGGCCAACGTCCTGACTTTC; CDR3aa: CASSYREPPGANVLTF
j_gene: TRBJ2-7; d_gene: -; v_gene: TRBV9; abundance: -; CDR3nt: TGTGCCAGCAGTTTCAAACAGAAGACGGCATACGAGCAGTACTTC; CDR3aa: CASSFKQKTAYEQYF
j_gene: TRBJ1-5; d_gene: -; v_gene: TRBV4-1; abundance: many; CDR3nt: TGCGCCAGCAGCCAAGATTTGGGGCAGTATAGCAATCAGCCCCAGCATTTT; CDR3aa: CASSQDLGQYSNQPQHF
j_gene: TRBJ2-2; d_gene: -; v_gene: TRBV7-9; abundance: many; CDR3nt: TGTGCCAGCAGCTTAGCGGGTCCCGACTCCGGGGAGCTGTTTTTT; CDR3aa: CASSLAGPDSGELFF
j_gene: TRBJ1-5; d_gene: -; v_gene: TRBV12-3/TRBV12-4; abundance: many; CDR3nt: TGTGCCAGCAGCTACACGGGGAGAGGCAATCAGCCCCAGCATTTT; CDR3aa: CASSYTGRGNQPQHF
j_gene: TRBJ2-1; d_gene: -; v_gene: TRBV12-3/TRBV12-4; abundance: many; CDR3nt: TGTGCCAGCAGTCCGGACAGAGTCTCCTACAATGAGCAGTTCTTC; CDR3aa: CASSPDRVSYNEQFF
j_gene: TRBJ1-5; d_gene: -; v_gene: TRBV15; abundance: -; CDR3nt: TGTGCCACCAGCAGAGGGGACTGGGCGAGCAATCAGCCCCAGCATTTT; CDR3aa: CATSRGDWASNQPQHF
j_gene: TRBJ2-1; d_gene: -; v_gene: TRBV7-3; abundance: few; CDR3nt: TGTGCCAGCAGAAAGGACAGCGGTCGAGATGAGCAGTTCTTC; CDR3aa: CASRKDSGRDEQFF
j_gene: TRBJ1-5; d_gene: -; v_gene: TRBV19; abundance: many; CDR3nt: TGTGCCAGTAGCCTCCAGGCACAGTCCGATAGCAATCAGCCCCAGCATTTT; CDR3aa: CASSLQAQSDSNQPQHF
j_gene: TRBJ2-7; d_gene: TRBD1; v_gene: TRBV9; abundance: -; CDR3nt: TGTGCCAGTAGTATCAAACAGGGGACGGCCTACGAGCAGTACTTC; CDR3aa: CASSIKQGTAYEQYF
j_gene: TRBJ2-7; d_gene: TRBD1; v_gene: TRBV12-3/TRBV12-4; abundance: many; CDR3nt: TGTGCCAGCAGTCCTCGGACAGGGGCCTACGAGCAGTACTTC; CDR3aa: CASSPRTGAYEQYF
j_gene: TRBJ2-2; d_gene: TRBD2; v_gene: TRBV5-1; abundance: many; CDR3nt: TGCGCCAGCAGCTTGGAGCTGGGGCGGGGGAATACCGGGGAGCTGTTTTTT; CDR3aa: CASSLELGRGNTGELFF
j_gene: TRBJ1-2; d_gene: TRBD1; v_gene: TRBV12-3/TRBV12-4; abundance: few; CDR3nt: TGTGCCAGCAGTCAAGGGACAGGGGGCTTCTATAGTGTGAATGGCTACACCTTC; CDR3aa: CASSQGTGGFYSVNGYTF
j_gene: TRBJ2-7; d_gene: TRBD1; v_gene: TRBV19; abundance: many; CDR3nt: TGTGCCAGTAGTATAGCCCAGGACAGGAGCCACGAGCAGTACTTC; CDR3aa: CASSIAQDRSHEQYF
j_gene: TRBJ2-5; d_gene: TRBD2; v_gene: TRBV7-7; abundance: many; CDR3nt: TGTGCCAGCAGTCGTCAAGCGGGGGCGGGAGAGACCCAGTACTTC; CDR3aa: CASSRQAGAGETQYF
j_gene: TRBJ2-1; d_gene: TRBD2; v_gene: TRBV19; abundance: many; CDR3nt: TGTGCCAGTAGTCGAGCGGGGGAGGGAGAGCAGTTCTTC; CDR3aa: CASSRAGEGEQFF
j_gene: TRBJ2-1; d_gene: TRBD1; v_gene: TRBV2; abundance: many; CDR3nt: TGTGCCAGCAGTGAGCAGGGGGAGTACAATGAGCAGTTCTTC; CDR3aa: CASSEQGEYNEQFF
j_gene: TRBJ1-2; d_gene: TRBD1; v_gene: TRBV11-1; abundance: few; CDR3nt: TGTGCCAGCAGCTTAGGGCCGGGACAGGGAATGGCCGGCTACACCTTC; CDR3aa: CASSLGPGQGMAGYTF
j_gene: TRBJ2-1; d_gene: TRBD2; v_gene: TRBV18; abundance: many; CDR3nt: TGTGCCAGCTCATCCGAGCGGGGTTACAATGAGCAGTTCTTC; CDR3aa: CASSSERGYNEQFF
j_gene: TRBJ1-1; d_gene: TRBD1; v_gene: TRBV7-6; abundance: few; CDR3nt: TGTGCCAGCAGCCCCAACAGGGGTGGCACTGAAGCTTTCTTT; CDR3aa: CASSPNRGGTEAFF
j_gene: TRBJ1-4; d_gene: TRBD1; v_gene: TRBV6-5; abundance: many; CDR3nt: TGTGCCAGCCGAGGGACAGGGGGGAATGAAAAACTGTTTTTT; CDR3aa: CASRGTGGNEKLFF
j_gene: TRBJ1-5; d_gene: TRBD1; v_gene: TRBV19; abundance: many; CDR3nt: TGTGCCAGTAGTAGGATCCGGGACAGAGATCAGCCCCAGCATTTT; CDR3aa: CASSRIRDRDQPQHF
j_gene: TRBJ2-3; d_gene: TRBD2; v_gene: TRBV28; abundance: many; CDR3nt: TGTGCCAGCAGTTTAGGTGGAGGACTAGCGGGGGCTGCCACGCAGTATTTT; CDR3aa: CASSLGGGLAGAATQYF
j_gene: TRBJ1-1; d_gene: TRBD1; v_gene: TRBV4-1; abundance: many; CDR3nt: TGCGCCAGCAGCCTCCGGGACAGGGGGCTTCGAGCGAACACTGAAGCTTTCTTT; CDR3aa: CASSLRDRGLRANTEAFF
j_gene: TRBJ2-3; d_gene: TRBD2; v_gene: TRBV27; abundance: many; CDR3nt: TGTGCCAGCAGTTTAATAAGTAGCGGGGGTACAGATACGCAGTATTTT; CDR3aa: CASSLISSGGTDTQYF
j_gene: TRBJ2-2; d_gene: -; v_gene: TRBV12-3/TRBV12-4; abundance: many; CDR3nt: TGTGCCAGCAGTTTACCGCGTGGCACCGGGGAGCTGTTTTTT; CDR3aa: CASSLPRGTGELFF
j_gene: TRBJ2-7; d_gene: -; v_gene: TRBV29-1; abundance: many; CDR3nt: TGCAGCGTTGAAGAGGACAGCCCAGGGTACGAGCAGTACTTC; CDR3aa: CSVEEDSPGYEQYF
j_gene: TRBJ1-5; d_gene: -; v_gene: TRBV19; abundance: many; CDR3nt: TGTGCCAGTAGTATGAGGGGGTCTTTCAATCAGCCCCAGCATTTT; CDR3aa: CASSMRGSFNQPQHF
j_gene: TRBJ1-1; d_gene: TRBD1; v_gene: TRBV2; abundance: many; CDR3nt: TGTGCCAGCAGTGAACAGGGGGCTTCCACTGAAGCTTTCTTT; CDR3aa: CASSEQGASTEAFF
j_gene: TRBJ1-6; d_gene: -; v_gene: TRBV19; abundance: many; CDR3nt: TGTGCCAGTAGTCCCCAGGGGTCCTATAATTCACCCCTCCACTTT; CDR3aa: CASSPQGSYNSPLHF
j_gene: TRBJ2-7; d_gene: -; v_gene: TRBV27; abundance: few; CDR3nt: TGTGCCAGCAGTGAAGCGCACACGGGGATAAACTACGAGCAGTACTTC; CDR3aa: CASSEAHTGINYEQYF
j_gene: TRBJ2-7; d_gene: TRBD1; v_gene: TRBV18; abundance: many; CDR3nt: TGTGCCAGCTCCGGGACAGGAACATGTAACCTGATAGTATACGAGCAGTACTTC; CDR3aa: CASSGTGTCNLIVYEQYF
j_gene: TRBJ2-3; d_gene: TRBD2; v_gene: TRBV7-9; abundance: many; CDR3nt: TGTGCCAGCAGCTTTGGCGGGGGGACAGATACGCAGTATTTT; CDR3aa: CASSFGGGTDTQYF
j_gene: TRBJ1-5; d_gene: -; v_gene: TRBV28; abundance: few; CDR3nt: TGTGCCAGCACCCTAAGGACAAATCAGCCCCAGCATTTT; CDR3aa: CASTLRTNQPQHF
j_gene: TRBJ2-4; d_gene: -; v_gene: TRBV6-2/TRBV6-3; abundance: many; CDR3nt: TGTGCCAGCAGTTTCAGTGGGGCTGCCAAAAACATTCAGTACTTC; CDR3aa: CASSFSGAAKNIQYF
j_gene: TRBJ2-3; d_gene: TRBD2; v_gene: TRBV5-1; abundance: many; CDR3nt: TGCGCCAGCAGCTCCCGGGACTACACCACAGATACGCAGTATTTT; CDR3aa: CASSSRDYTTDTQYF
j_gene: TRBJ2-1; d_gene: -; v_gene: TRBV6-6; abundance: many; CDR3nt: TGTGCCAGCAGTCTGGGAAGGACAGAGTACAATGAGCAGTTCTTC; CDR3aa: CASSLGRTEYNEQFF
j_gene: TRBJ2-5; d_gene: -; v_gene: TRBV5-1; abundance: few; CDR3nt: TGCGCCAGCAGCTTGCCTAGGGGGACGGGGGAGACCCAGTACTTC; CDR3aa: CASSLPRGTGETQYF
j_gene: TRBJ2-1; d_gene: TRBD1; v_gene: TRBV18; abundance: many; CDR3nt: TGTGCCAGCTCATATAGGACAGGGTATTACAATGAGCAGTTCTTC; CDR3aa: CASSYRTGYYNEQFF
j_gene: TRBJ1-3; d_gene: TRBD1; v_gene: TRBV28; abundance: many; CDR3nt: TGTGCCAGCAGCCGGGCCGGGACAGAAATTGGAAACACCATATATTTT; CDR3aa: CASSRAGTEIGNTIYF
j_gene: TRBJ1-2; d_gene: TRBD1; v_gene: TRBV4-1; abundance: many; CDR3nt: TGCACCAGCAGCCAAAAAGACAGGGTCTTCTATGGCTACACCTTC; CDR3aa: CTSSQKDRVFYGYTF
j_gene: TRBJ2-1; d_gene: -; v_gene: TRBV24-1; abundance: many; CDR3nt: TGTGCCACCAGTGATGCCGGAACAGGGTACGGTGAGCAGTTCTTC; CDR3aa: CATSDAGTGYGEQFF
j_gene: TRBJ1-5; d_gene: -; v_gene: TRBV28; abundance: many; CDR3nt: TGTGCCACCAAATCAACCGGGACTGTTAGCAATCAGCCCCAGCATTTT; CDR3aa: CATKSTGTVSNQPQHF
j_gene: TRBJ2-2; d_gene: TRBD2; v_gene: TRBV28; abundance: few; CDR3nt: TGTGCCAGCAGTTTAAGGCGGGGGGGCCTGGGGGAGCTGTTTTTT; CDR3aa: CASSLRRGGLGELFF
j_gene: TRBJ2-7; d_gene: TRBD1; v_gene: TRBV4-3; abundance: many; CDR3nt: TGCGCCAGCAGCCGAGACCGACAGGGGCTTCCCTACGAGCAGTACTTC; CDR3aa: CASSRDRQGLPYEQYF
j_gene: TRBJ2-7; d_gene: -; v_gene: TRBV29-1; abundance: few; CDR3nt: TGCAGCGTTCGGGCAGGGCGAAACTACGAGCAGTACTTC; CDR3aa: CSVRAGRNYEQYF
j_gene: TRBJ2-1; d_gene: -; v_gene: TRBV4-3; abundance: many; CDR3nt: TGCGCCAGCAGCCAGGGGCTGGGGTGGGATGAGCAGTTCTTC; CDR3aa: CASSQGLGWDEQFF
j_gene: TRBJ1-5; d_gene: -; v_gene: TRBV12-5; abundance: many; CDR3nt: TGTGCCTCGCGGGGAATAGGCAATCAGCCCCAGCATTTT; CDR3aa: CASRGIGNQPQHF
j_gene: TRBJ2-1; d_gene: TRBD2; v_gene: TRBV7-3; abundance: many; CDR3nt: TGTGCCAGCAGCTCCCGAGCGGGGGGCTCCTACAATGAGCAGTTCTTC; CDR3aa: CASSSRAGGSYNEQFF